This TCR beta chain was obtained from a study of regulatory T cells in long-lasting Graves disease. This CDR3 has 17 residues. V was trimmed by 1 base and J by 1 base, leaving 16 bases between them. The germline V gene has CDR1 LNHDA and CDR2 SQIVND (reference sequence). Study conclusions and caveats: Patients whose Graves' disease persisted exhibited lower TCR diversity than those newly diagnosed.

Arm-PCR of CDR3 regions with iRepertoire HTBI primers generated TCR beta libraries. Each CDR3 protein gets one entry after TCRdb re-called the multiplex PCR reads with MiXCR. In the table there are 200,000 to 250,000 distinct CDR3 sequences, around 20% of which are singletons. About this clonotype: Its matching antigen is unknown. This may be a read error: a much more frequent sequence differs by one nucleotide.

This sample's time point: newly diagnosed GD, antithyroid drugs for less than 3 months. Construction of the TCR library relied on RNA isolated from PBMCs. These same records also appear under a second study, on T cells in Graves' hyperthyroidism and ophthalmopathy. Per that study: Expanded thyroid clonotypes (above 0.001) were mostly also found in blood.

Sequenced material: peripheral blood mononuclear cells (PBMCs), taken at new diagnosis, from a patient treated with antithyroid drugs. The chain couples TRBV19 to TRBJ2-5; either TRBD1 or TRBD2 may supply D (5 bases each). This TCR was recovered from a woman in her 30s with Graves disease. CDR3 sequence reads: CASSIGSRGPTQETQYF. The CDR3 DNA is TGTGCCAGTAGTATAGGTTCCCGGGGCCCAACCCAAGAGACCCAGTACTTC.